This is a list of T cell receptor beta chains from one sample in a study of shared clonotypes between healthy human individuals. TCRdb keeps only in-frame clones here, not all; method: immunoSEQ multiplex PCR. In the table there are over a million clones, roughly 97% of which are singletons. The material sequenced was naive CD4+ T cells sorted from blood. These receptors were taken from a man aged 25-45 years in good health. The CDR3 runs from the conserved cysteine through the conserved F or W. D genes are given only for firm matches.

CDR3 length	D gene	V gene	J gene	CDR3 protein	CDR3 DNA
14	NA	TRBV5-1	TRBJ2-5	CASNLDTNQETQYF	TGCGCCAGCAACTTAGACACCAACCAAGAGACCCAGTACTTC
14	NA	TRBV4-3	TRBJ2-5	CASSQAVLQETQYF	TGCGCCAGCAGCCAAGCAGTCCTCCAAGAGACCCAGTACTTC
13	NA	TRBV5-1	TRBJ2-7	CASSNGQTYEQYF	TGCGCCAGCAGCAACGGACAGACCTACGAGCAGTACTTC
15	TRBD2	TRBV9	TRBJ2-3	CASTPGRLSTDTQYF	TGTGCCAGCACCCCCGGGAGGCTTAGCACAGATACGCAGTATTTT
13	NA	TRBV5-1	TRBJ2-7	CASSFGGSYEQYF	TGCGCCAGCAGCTTCGGGGGCTCCTACGAGCAGTACTTC
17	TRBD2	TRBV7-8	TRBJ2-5	CASSPRGTSGLQETQYF	TGTGCCAGCAGCCCCCGGGGGACTAGCGGGCTCCAAGAGACCCAGTACTTC
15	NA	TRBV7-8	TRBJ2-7	CASSSRESGTTEQYF	TGTGCCAGCAGCTCCCGGGAGAGCGGTACTACTGAGCAGTACTTC
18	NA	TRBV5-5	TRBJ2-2	CASSLGSPYTPSTGELFF	TGTGCCAGCAGCTTGGGCTCCCCTTACACCCCTTCCACCGGGGAGCTGTTTTTT
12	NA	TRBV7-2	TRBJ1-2	CASSSTGYGYTF	TGTGCCAGCAGCTCTACAGGGTATGGCTACACCTTC
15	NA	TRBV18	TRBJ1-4	CASSPPIGGSEKLFF	TGTGCCAGCTCACCACCGATCGGGGGAAGTGAAAAACTGTTTTTT
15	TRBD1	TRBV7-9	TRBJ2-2	CASRPDRGNTGELFF	TGTGCCAGCAGACCCGACAGGGGGAACACCGGGGAGCTGTTTTTT
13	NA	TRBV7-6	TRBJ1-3	CASSFSQGNTIYF	TGTGCCAGCAGCTTCAGTCAGGGGAACACCATATATTTT
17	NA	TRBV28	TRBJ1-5	CASSFLIGGYSNQPQHF	TGTGCCAGCAGTTTTTTGATCGGGGGGTATAGCAATCAGCCCCAGCATTTT